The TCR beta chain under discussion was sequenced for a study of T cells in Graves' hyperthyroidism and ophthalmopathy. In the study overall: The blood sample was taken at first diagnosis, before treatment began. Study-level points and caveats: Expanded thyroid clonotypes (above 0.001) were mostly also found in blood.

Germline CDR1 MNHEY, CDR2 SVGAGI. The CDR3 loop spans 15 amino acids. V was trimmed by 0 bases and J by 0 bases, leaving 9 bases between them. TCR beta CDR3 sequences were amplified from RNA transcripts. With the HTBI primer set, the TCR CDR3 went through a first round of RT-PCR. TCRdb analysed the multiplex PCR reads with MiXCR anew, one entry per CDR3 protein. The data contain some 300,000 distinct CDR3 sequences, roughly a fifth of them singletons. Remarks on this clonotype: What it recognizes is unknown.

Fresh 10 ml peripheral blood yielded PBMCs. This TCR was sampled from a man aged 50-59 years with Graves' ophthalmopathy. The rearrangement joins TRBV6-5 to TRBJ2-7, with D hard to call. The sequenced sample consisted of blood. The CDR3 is CASSYSGFSSYEQYF. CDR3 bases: TGTGCCAGCAGTTACTCTGGGTTCTCCTCCTACGAGCAGTACTTC.